Listed below are T cell receptor beta chains from one sample, sequenced in a study of CD8 T cells in ankylosing spondylitis. One entry per CDR3 protein, called by TCRdb with MiXCR from the 5' RACE reads. The sample consists of under 950,000 distinct CDR3 sequences, 15% to 20% of them appearing once. Sequences were obtained from blood, either unsorted or a sorted T cell fraction (not recorded which). The receptors derive from a male donor with ankylosing spondylitis. Both conserved end residues are trimmed from each CDR3. Size values are once, few and many counts, or a class for expanded clones, and some rows have none.

clone size	V gene	CDR3 protein
NA	TRBV27	ASSLKAKTQY
NA	TRBV2	ASSGRQDRLETQY
many	TRBV9	ASSVEIVGGYGYT
few	TRBV29-1	SVSGTYTEAF
NA	TRBV27	ATRPHHPTGAYTGELF
NA	TRBV27	ASSEYPGDPYEQY
few	TRBV7-2	ASSFTSVQYNEQF
NA	TRBV5-1	ASSLTRETGELF
many	TRBV2	ASRITKNEQF
NA	TRBV25-1	ASRGQVGGELF
NA	TRBV2	ASSSFSGGDTGELF
NA	TRBV12-3/TRBV12-4	ASSSGGPNYGYT
NA	TRBV5-5	ASSLVQLVGGSNQPQH
NA	TRBV24-1	ATSDPDREQF
NA	TRBV4-1	ASSPGTGTGVTDTQY
many	TRBV9	ASSQRLSSDTQY
NA	TRBV12-3/TRBV12-4	ASRLLTLRGSGNTIY
few	TRBV10-3	AISESTSGRRSIITDTQY
few	TRBV11-2	ASSLDPGTLRQETQY
NA	TRBV29-1	STRGALNEQF